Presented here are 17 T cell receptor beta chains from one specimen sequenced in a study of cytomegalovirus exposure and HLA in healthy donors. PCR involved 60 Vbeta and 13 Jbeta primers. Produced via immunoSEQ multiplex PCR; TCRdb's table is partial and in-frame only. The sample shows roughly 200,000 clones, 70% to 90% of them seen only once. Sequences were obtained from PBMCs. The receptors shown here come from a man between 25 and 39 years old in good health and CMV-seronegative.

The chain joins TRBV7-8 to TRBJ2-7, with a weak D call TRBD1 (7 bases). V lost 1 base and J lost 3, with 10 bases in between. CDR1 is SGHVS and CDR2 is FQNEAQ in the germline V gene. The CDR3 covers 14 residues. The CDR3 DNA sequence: TGTGCCAGCAGCTTAGGCGGGACAGACTACGAGCAGTACTTC. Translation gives CASSLGGTDYEQYF. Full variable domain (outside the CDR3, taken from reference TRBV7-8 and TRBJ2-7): GAGVSQSPRYKVAKRGQDVALRCDPISGHVSLFWYQQALGQGPEFLTYFQNEAQLDKSGLPSDRFFAERPEGSVSTLKIQRTQQEDSAVYLCASSLGGTDYEQYFGPGTRLTVT.

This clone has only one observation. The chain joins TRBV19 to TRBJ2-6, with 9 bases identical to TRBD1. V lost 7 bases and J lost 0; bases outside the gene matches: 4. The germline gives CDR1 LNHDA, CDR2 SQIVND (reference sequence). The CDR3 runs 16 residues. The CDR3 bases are TGTGCCAGTAAGGTGACAGGGGGCTCTGGGGCCAACGTCCTGACTTTC. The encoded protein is CASKVTGGSGANVLTF.

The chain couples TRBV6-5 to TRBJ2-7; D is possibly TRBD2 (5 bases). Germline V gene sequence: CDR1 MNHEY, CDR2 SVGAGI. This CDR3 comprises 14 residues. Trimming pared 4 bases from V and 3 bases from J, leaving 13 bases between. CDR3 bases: TGTGCCAGCAGTTCGACGGGGTATAACTACGAGCAGTACTTC. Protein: CASSSTGYNYEQYF.

The CDR3 DNA reads as TGCGCCAGCAGCGGGCAGGGAGGCTACAATGAGCAGTTCTTC. Residues: CASSGQGGYNEQFF. This chain links TRBV5-1 with TRBJ2-1; TRBD2 is a possible D gene (6 bases). The V end lost 4 bases, the J end lost 3 bases, and 11 bases lay between the germline ends. This CDR3 comprises 14 residues. Germline-derived CDR1 and CDR2 are SGHRS and YFSETQ.

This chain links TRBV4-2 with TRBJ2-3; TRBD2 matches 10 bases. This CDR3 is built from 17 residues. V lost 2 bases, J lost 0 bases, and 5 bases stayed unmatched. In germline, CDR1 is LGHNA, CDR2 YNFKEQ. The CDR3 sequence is CASSQMSSGSSTDTQYF. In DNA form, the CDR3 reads TGTGCCAGCAGCCAAATGTCTAGCGGGAGTAGCACAGATACGCAGTATTTT.

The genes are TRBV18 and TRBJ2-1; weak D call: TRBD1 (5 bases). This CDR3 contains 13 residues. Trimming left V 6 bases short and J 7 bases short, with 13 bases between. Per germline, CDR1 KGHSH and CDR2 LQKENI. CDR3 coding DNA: TGTGCCAGCTCGCCCGACAGAAGGAATGAGCAGTTCTTC. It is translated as CASSPDRRNEQFF.

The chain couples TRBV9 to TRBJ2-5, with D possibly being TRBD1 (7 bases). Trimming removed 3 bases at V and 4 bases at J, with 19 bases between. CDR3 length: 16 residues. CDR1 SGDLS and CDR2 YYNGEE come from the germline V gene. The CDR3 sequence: CASSGSGRGAGETQYF. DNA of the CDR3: TGTGCCAGCAGCGGAAGCGGCAGGGGGGCCGGAGAGACCCAGTACTTC.

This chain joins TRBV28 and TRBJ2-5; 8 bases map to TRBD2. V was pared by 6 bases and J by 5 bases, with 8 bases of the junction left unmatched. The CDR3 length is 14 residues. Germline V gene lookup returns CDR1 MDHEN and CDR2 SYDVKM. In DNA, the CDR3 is TGTGCCAGCAGGAGACGGGGGGGCCCGGAGACCCAGTACTTC. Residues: CASRRRGGPETQYF.

The CDR3 is CASSGGVRGTDTQYF. CDR3 DNA: TGTGCCAGCAGTGGCGGGGTCCGAGGCACAGATACGCAGTATTTT. This sequence joins TRBV2 and TRBJ2-3; D is possibly TRBD2 (6 bases). Germline V lookup: CDR1 SNHLY, CDR2 FYNNEI. The CDR3 runs 15 residues. Deletions cut 4 bases from V and 1 base from J, with 12 bases between.

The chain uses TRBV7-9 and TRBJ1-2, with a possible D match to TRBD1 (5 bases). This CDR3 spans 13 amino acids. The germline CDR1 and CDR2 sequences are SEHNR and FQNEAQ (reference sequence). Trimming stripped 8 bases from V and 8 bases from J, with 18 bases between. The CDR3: CASGQGSAIGYTF. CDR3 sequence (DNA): TGTGCCAGCGGGCAGGGCAGCGCGATCGGCTACACCTTC.

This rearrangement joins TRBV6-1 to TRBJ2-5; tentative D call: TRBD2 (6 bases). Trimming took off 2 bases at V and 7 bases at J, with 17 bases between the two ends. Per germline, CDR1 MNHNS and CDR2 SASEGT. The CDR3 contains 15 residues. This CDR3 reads CASSEFSAPGGTQYF. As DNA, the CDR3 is TGTGCCAGCAGTGAATTTTCTGCCCCCGGGGGGACCCAGTACTTC.

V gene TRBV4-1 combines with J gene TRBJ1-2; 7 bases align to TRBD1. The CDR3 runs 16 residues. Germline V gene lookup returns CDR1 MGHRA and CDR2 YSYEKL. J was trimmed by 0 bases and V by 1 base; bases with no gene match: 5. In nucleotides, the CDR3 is TGCGCCAGCAGCCAAGTAGGGGGCTTCTCTAACTATGGCTACACCTTC. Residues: CASSQVGGFSNYGYTF.

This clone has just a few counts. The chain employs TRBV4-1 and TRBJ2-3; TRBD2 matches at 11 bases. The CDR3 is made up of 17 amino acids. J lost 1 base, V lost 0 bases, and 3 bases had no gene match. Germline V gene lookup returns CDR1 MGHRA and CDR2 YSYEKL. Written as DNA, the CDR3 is TGCGCCAGCAGCCAAGATCTGACTAGCGGGGGCACAGATACGCAGTATTTT. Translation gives CASSQDLTSGGTDTQYF.

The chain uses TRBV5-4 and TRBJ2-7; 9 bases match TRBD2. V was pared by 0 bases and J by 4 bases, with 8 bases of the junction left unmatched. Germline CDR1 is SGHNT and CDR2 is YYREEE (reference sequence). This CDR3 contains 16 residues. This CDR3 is CASSLDGPSGVYEQYF. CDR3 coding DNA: TGTGCCAGCAGCTTGGATGGGCCTAGCGGGGTTTACGAGCAGTACTTC.

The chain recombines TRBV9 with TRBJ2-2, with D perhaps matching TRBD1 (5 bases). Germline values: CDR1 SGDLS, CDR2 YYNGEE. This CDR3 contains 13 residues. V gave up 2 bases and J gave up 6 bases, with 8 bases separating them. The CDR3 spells CASSVSGPGELFF. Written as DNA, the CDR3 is TGTGCCAGCAGCGTTTCAGGGCCCGGGGAGCTGTTTTTT. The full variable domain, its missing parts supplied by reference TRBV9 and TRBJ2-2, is DSGVTQTPKHLITATGQRVTLRCSPRSGDLSVYWYQQSLDQGLQFLIQYYNGEERAKGNILERFSAQQFPDLHSELNLSSLELGDSALYFCASSVSGPGELFFGEGSRLTVL.

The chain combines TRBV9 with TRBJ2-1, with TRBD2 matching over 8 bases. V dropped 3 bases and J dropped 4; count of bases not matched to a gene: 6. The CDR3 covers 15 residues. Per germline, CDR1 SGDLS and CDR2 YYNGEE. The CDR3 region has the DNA TGTGCCAGCAGCGCGACTAGCGATGTGTACAATGAGCAGTTCTTC. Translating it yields CASSATSDVYNEQFF. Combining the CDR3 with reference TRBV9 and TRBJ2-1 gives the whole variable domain DSGVTQTPKHLITATGQRVTLRCSPRSGDLSVYWYQQSLDQGLQFLIQYYNGEERAKGNILERFSAQQFPDLHSELNLSSLELGDSALYFCASSATSDVYNEQFFGPGTRLTVL.

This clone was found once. CDR3 protein: CASSMLGGNSNQPQHF. Here the CDR3 DNA reads TGTGCCAGTAGTATGTTAGGGGGAAATAGCAATCAGCCCCAGCATTTT. This sequence joins TRBV19 and TRBJ1-5; a possible D gene is TRBD1 (6 bases). This CDR3 is 16 amino acids long. Germline lookup yields CDR1 LNHDA and CDR2 SQIVND (reference sequence). V lost 3 bases to trimming and J lost 0 bases, with 12 bases between them.